These T cell receptor beta chains were read from a single sample in a study of blood T cell repertoires in COVID-19. The assay was immunoSEQ multiplex PCR, and TCRdb's table has in-frame clones only and misses some. Among roughly 240,000 clones listed, 83% were seen once. The sequencing sample was made of peripheral blood. The receptors shown here come from a man in his fifties or sixties who had recovered from COVID-19. CDR3s include the opening cysteine and the closing phenylalanine or tryptophan. D genes are given only for firm matches. Rows give clone size only sometimes, using once, few, many, or a class for an expanded clone.

d_call j_call clone_size v_call cdr3_aa cdr3_nt
NA TRBJ2-1 NA TRBV6-5 CATTGGQYNEQFF TGTGCCACCACGGGGGGCCAATACAATGAGCAGTTCTTC
NA TRBJ1-1 NA TRBV2 CASSRQGTEAFF TGTGCCAGCAGTCGGCAGGGGACTGAAGCTTTCTTT
NA TRBJ1-6 few TRBV5-1 CASSVDTNNSPLHF TGCGCCAGCAGCGTTGACACCAATAATTCACCCCTCCACTTT
TRBD2 TRBJ2-2 NA TRBV6-5 CASWWGTRGTGELFF TGTGCCAGCTGGTGGGGGACTAGGGGCACCGGGGAGCTGTTTTTT
NA TRBJ1-2 NA TRBV13 CASKAGGYGYTF TGTGCCAGCAAGGCGGGGGGCTATGGCTACACCTTC
NA TRBJ2-7 NA TRBV20-1 CSATTLYEQYF TGCAGTGCTACGACACTCTACGAGCAGTACTTC
NA TRBJ1-3 NA TRBV6-6 CASSRFGVAGSGNTIYF TGTGCCAGCAGTAGATTTGGGGTGGCGGGCTCTGGAAACACCATATATTTT
NA TRBJ2-1 NA TRBV12-3/TRBV12-4 CASSSPGRNEQFF TGTGCCAGCAGTTCACCAGGGCGGAATGAGCAGTTCTTC
NA TRBJ2-3 NA TRBV24-1 CATSDTGFSTDTQYF TGTGCCACCAGTGACACAGGTTTCTCCACAGATACGCAGTATTTT
TRBD2 TRBJ2-1 NA TRBV9 CASSVSLGGGANNEQFF TGTGCCAGCAGCGTCTCTCTTGGCGGGGGGGCAAACAATGAGCAGTTCTTC
TRBD2 TRBJ2-1 NA TRBV28 CASKRMLAGNEQFF TGTGCCAGCAAGCGGATGCTAGCGGGCAATGAGCAGTTCTTC
NA TRBJ1-2 NA TRBV2 CASSDDRIYGYTF TGTGCCAGCAGTGACGACAGAATCTATGGCTACACCTTC
TRBD1 TRBJ1-1 NA TRBV3-1/TRBV3-2 CASGPGQENTEAFF TGTGCCAGCGGGCCGGGACAGGAAAACACTGAAGCTTTCTTT
NA TRBJ1-5 NA TRBV14 CASSRGYNQPQHF TGTGCCAGCAGCCGCGGATACAATCAGCCCCAGCATTTT
TRBD2 TRBJ2-1 once TRBV7-9 CASRHSRTSGSYNEQFF TGTGCCAGCAGACATAGCCGGACTAGCGGGAGCTACAATGAGCAGTTCTTC
NA TRBJ1-6 NA TRBV27 CASSSPLGGMGNSPLHF TGTGCCAGCAGTTCACCCCTTGGAGGGATGGGTAATTCACCCCTCCACTTT
NA TRBJ2-5 NA TRBV6-5 CASSRTGVQETQYF TGTGCCAGCAGCCGAACAGGAGTCCAAGAGACCCAGTACTTC
NA TRBJ2-3 NA TRBV6-5 CASRWTGGRDTQYF TGTGCCAGCAGGTGGACAGGCGGGAGGGATACGCAGTATTTT
NA TRBJ2-5 once TRBV7-2 CASSSTGMRETQYF TGTGCCAGCAGCTCTACAGGGATGCGGGAGACCCAGTACTTC
NA TRBJ2-1 once TRBV14 CASSQVPGSGQFF TGTGCCAGCAGCCAAGTACCGGGATCTGGGCAGTTCTTC
TRBD1 TRBJ1-6 medium-sized TRBV7-6 CASSDRRTGAVSPLHF TGTGCCAGCAGCGACCGTCGGACAGGGGCGGTTTCACCCCTCCACTTT
NA TRBJ1-1 NA TRBV6-2/TRBV6-3 CASSLFLNTEAFF TGTGCCAGCAGTTTATTCCTGAACACTGAAGCTTTCTTT
NA TRBJ1-2 NA TRBV27 CASRRVGAGYTF TGTGCCAGCCGCAGGGTAGGGGCTGGCTACACCTTC
TRBD1 TRBJ1-2 NA TRBV7-8 CASSSGQGALLPNYGYTF TGTGCCAGCAGCTCAGGACAGGGGGCTTTGCTACCAAACTATGGCTACACCTTC
NA TRBJ1-5 NA TRBV28 CASSLTHSNQPQHF TGTGCCAGCAGTTTAACTCATAGCAATCAGCCCCAGCATTTT
NA TRBJ2-7 NA TRBV5-6 CASSLTGLSYEQYF TGTGCCAGCAGCTTGACAGGGCTCTCCTACGAGCAGTACTTC
NA TRBJ2-1 few TRBV3-1/TRBV3-2 CASSHSRHNEQFF TGTGCCAGCAGCCATAGCCGCCACAATGAGCAGTTCTTC
NA TRBJ2-1 NA TRBV5-1 CASSPGGGGVSDEQFF TGCGCCAGCAGCCCGGGCGGCGGGGGCGTTTCGGATGAGCAGTTCTTC
NA TRBJ2-5 NA TRBV6-5 CASSRGGETQYF TGTGCCAGCAGCAGGGGCGGTGAGACCCAGTACTTC
NA TRBJ2-6 few TRBV7-2 CASSLAGPSGANVLTF TGTGCCAGCAGCTTAGCGGGCCCCTCTGGGGCCAACGTCCTGACTTTC
TRBD1 TRBJ1-5 NA TRBV6-5 CASRKNTGDNQPQHF TGTGCCAGCAGGAAGAATACAGGGGACAATCAGCCCCAGCATTTT
NA TRBJ2-3 NA TRBV14 CASSESWASANTDTQYF TGTGCCAGCAGCGAATCCTGGGCGTCAGCTAATACAGATACGCAGTATTTT
NA TRBJ1-2 NA TRBV5-1 CASSLDRNGYTF TGCGCCAGCAGCTTGGACAGGAATGGCTACACCTTC
NA TRBJ1-1 once TRBV10-1 CASSARGARNTEAFF TGCGCCAGCAGCGCGCGGGGTGCCAGGAACACTGAAGCTTTCTTT
NA TRBJ1-5 once TRBV6-2/TRBV6-3 CASSYGLDSYNQPQHF TGTGCCAGCAGTTACGGGCTTGACAGTTACAATCAGCCCCAGCATTTT
TRBD2 TRBJ2-7 few TRBV7-8 CASSLGQTSGSFDEQYF TGTGCCAGCAGCTTGGGACAGACTAGCGGGAGTTTTGACGAGCAGTACTTC
NA TRBJ2-7 NA TRBV4-2 CASGGPGEQYF TGTGCCAGCGGCGGCCCGGGGGAGCAGTACTTC
NA TRBJ1-5 NA TRBV27 CASRRTGTTPPQHF TGTGCCAGCAGGCGAACAGGGACGACGCCGCCCCAGCATTTT
TRBD2 TRBJ2-3 NA TRBV7-6 CASSRTGTSQADTQYF TGTGCCAGCAGCCGAACCGGGACTAGCCAAGCAGATACGCAGTATTTT
TRBD2 TRBJ2-3 NA TRBV7-2 CASSELGTSGGSF TGTGCCAGCAGCGAACTGGGGACTAGCGGGGGGAGTTTT
NA TRBJ1-1 NA TRBV3-1/TRBV3-2 CASRSTENTEAFF TGTGCCAGCAGAAGTACTGAGAACACTGAAGCTTTCTTT
NA TRBJ1-2 NA TRBV2 CASSEGYSVYGYTF TGTGCCAGCAGTGAAGGATATTCGGTCTATGGCTACACCTTC
NA TRBJ1-4 NA TRBV24-1 CATSPGTLATNEKLFF TGTGCCACCAGTCCGGGGACACTTGCAACTAATGAAAAACTGTTTTTT
NA TRBJ1-6 NA TRBV29-1 CSVDLGLGSPLHF TGCAGCGTTGACTTGGGACTAGGATCACCCCTCCACTTT
NA TRBJ1-2 NA TRBV7-8 CASSLKPTGWDYGYTF TGTGCCAGCAGCTTAAAACCGACGGGGTGGGACTATGGCTACACCTTC
NA TRBJ2-5 NA TRBV11-2 CASSSSPQGKTQYF TGTGCCAGCAGCTCTAGTCCCCAGGGAAAGACCCAGTACTTC
NA TRBJ2-7 once TRBV2 CASGQDRVYEQYF TGTGCCAGCGGCCAGGACAGAGTCTACGAGCAGTACTTC
NA TRBJ2-2 NA TRBV5-1 CASSWGGAGELFF TGCGCCAGCAGCTGGGGGGGCGCCGGGGAGCTGTTTTTT
TRBD2 TRBJ2-5 NA TRBV9 CASSVGRGLAGGGETQYF TGTGCCAGCAGCGTAGGGCGGGGACTAGCGGGAGGTGGGGAGACCCAGTACTTC
TRBD1 TRBJ2-1 few TRBV5-1 CASSLTTGGNEQFF TGCGCCAGCAGCTTGACAACAGGGGGCAATGAGCAGTTCTTC
NA TRBJ2-1 NA TRBV7-2 CASRPNMVSRRGSYNEQFF TGTGCCAGCAGACCCAACATGGTCTCAAGGAGGGGATCCTACAATGAGCAGTTCTTC
TRBD1 TRBJ1-2 NA TRBV5-1 CASTDRDGYTF TGCGCCAGCACGGACAGGGATGGCTACACCTTC
NA TRBJ2-1 NA TRBV19 CASSIGPGVGDNEQFF TGTGCCAGTAGTATAGGGCCAGGGGTAGGAGACAATGAGCAGTTCTTC